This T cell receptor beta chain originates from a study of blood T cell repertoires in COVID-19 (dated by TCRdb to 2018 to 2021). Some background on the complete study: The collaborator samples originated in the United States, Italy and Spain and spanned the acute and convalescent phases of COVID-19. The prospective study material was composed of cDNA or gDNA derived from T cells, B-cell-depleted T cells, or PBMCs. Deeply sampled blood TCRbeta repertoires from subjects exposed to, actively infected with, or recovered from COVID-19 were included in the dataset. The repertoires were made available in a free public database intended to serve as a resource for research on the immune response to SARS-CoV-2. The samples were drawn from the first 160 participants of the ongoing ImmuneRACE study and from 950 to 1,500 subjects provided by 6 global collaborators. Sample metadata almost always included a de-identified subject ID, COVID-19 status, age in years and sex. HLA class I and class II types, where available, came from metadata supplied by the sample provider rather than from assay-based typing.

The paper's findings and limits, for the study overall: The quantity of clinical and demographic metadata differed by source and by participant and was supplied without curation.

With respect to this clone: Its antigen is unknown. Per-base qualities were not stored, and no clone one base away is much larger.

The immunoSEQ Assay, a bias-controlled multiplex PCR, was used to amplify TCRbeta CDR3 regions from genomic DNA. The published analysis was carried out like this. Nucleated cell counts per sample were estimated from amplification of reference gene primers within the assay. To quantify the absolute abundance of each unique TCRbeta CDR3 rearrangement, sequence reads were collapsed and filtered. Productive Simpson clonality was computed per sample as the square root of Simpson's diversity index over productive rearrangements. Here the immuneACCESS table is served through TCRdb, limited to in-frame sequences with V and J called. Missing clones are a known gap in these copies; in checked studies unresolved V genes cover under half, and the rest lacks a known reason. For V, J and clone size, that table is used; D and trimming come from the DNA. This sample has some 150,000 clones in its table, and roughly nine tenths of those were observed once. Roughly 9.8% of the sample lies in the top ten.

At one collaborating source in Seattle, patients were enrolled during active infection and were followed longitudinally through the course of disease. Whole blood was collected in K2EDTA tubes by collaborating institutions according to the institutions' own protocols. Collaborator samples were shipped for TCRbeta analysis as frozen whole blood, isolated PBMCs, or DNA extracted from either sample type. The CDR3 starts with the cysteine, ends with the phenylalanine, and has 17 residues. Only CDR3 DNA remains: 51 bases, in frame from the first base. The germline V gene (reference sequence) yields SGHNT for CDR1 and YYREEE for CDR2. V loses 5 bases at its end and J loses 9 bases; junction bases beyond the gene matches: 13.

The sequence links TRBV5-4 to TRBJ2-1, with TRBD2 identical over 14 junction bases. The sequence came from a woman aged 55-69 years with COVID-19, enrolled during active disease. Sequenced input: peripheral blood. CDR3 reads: CASSTGTSGSRRSEQFF. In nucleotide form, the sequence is TGTGCCAGCAGTACCGGGACTAGCGGGAGCCGTAGGAGTGAGCAGTTCTTC.